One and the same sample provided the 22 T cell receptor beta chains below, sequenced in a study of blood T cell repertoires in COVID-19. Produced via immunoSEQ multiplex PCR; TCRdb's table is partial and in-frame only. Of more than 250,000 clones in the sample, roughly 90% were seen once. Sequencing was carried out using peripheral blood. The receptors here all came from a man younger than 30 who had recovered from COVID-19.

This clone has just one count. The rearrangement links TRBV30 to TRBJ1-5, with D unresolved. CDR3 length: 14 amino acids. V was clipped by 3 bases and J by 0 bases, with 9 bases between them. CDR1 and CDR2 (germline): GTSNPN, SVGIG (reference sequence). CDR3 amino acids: CAWSGVYSNQPQHF. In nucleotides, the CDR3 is TGTGCCTGGAGCGGGGTTTATAGCAATCAGCCCCAGCATTTT.

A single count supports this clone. The CDR3: CASSFAGTGDYEQYF. CDR3 in DNA: TGTGCCAGTAGTTTTGCCGGGACGGGAGACTACGAGCAGTACTTC. The chain carries TRBV19 and TRBJ2-7, with a possible D match to TRBD2 (6 bases). With 5 bases removed from V and 3 bases from J, the gap between germline ends came to 17 bases. Germline V gives CDR1 LNHDA, CDR2 SQIVND (reference sequence). This CDR3 contains 15 residues.

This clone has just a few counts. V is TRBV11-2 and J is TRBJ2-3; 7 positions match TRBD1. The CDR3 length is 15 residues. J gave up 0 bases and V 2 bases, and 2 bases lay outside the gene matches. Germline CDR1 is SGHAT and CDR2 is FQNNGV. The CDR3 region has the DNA TGTGCCAGCAGCTTAAGACAGGGAAGCACAGATACGCAGTATTTT. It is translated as CASSLRQGSTDTQYF.

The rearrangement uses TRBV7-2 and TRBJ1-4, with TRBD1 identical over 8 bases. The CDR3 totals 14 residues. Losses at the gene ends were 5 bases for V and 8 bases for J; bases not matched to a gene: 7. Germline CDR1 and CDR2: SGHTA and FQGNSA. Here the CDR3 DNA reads TGTGCCAGCAGCATCAACAGGGGGGACGAAAAACTGTTTTTT. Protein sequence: CASSINRGDEKLFF.

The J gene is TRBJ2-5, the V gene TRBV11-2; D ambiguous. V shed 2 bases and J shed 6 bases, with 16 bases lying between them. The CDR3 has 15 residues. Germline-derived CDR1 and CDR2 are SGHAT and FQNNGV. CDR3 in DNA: TGTGCCAGCAGCTTATCCGGAGTTGGTACTCAGACCCAGTACTTC. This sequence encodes CASSLSGVGTQTQYF.

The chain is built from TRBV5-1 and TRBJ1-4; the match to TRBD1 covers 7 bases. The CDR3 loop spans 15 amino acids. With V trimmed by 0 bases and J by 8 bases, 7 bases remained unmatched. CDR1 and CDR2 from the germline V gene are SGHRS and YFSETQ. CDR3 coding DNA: TGCGCCAGCAGCTTGGAGGAGGGGGCGAAGGAAAAACTGTTTTTT. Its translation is CASSLEEGAKEKLFF.

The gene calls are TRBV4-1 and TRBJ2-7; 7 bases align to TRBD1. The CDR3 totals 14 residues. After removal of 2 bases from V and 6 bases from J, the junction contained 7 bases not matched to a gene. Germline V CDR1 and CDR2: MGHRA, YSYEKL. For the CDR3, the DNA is TGCGCCAGCAGCCAACCCGACAGGGATAGCGAGCAGTACTTC. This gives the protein CASSQPDRDSEQYF.

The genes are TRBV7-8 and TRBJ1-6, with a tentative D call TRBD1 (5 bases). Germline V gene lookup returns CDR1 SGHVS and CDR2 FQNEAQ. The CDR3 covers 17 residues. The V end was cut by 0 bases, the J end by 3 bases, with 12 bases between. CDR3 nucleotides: TGTGCCAGCAGCTTAGCGGGGGGAGTAGACTATAATTCACCCCTCCACTTT. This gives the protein CASSLAGGVDYNSPLHF.

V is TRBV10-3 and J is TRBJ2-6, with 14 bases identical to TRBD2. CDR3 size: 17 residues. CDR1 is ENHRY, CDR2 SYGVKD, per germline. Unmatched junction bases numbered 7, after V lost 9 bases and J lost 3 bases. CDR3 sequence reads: CAIRGLAGEGGANVLTF. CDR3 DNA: TGTGCCATTAGGGGACTAGCGGGAGAGGGTGGGGCCAACGTCCTGACTTTC.

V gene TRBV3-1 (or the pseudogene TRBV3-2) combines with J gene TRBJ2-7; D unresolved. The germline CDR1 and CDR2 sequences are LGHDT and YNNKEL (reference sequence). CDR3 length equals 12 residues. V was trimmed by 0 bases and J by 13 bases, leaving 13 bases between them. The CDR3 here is CASSQDSPLGYF. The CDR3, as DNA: TGTGCCAGCAGCCAAGATTCACCGCTTGGCTACTTC.

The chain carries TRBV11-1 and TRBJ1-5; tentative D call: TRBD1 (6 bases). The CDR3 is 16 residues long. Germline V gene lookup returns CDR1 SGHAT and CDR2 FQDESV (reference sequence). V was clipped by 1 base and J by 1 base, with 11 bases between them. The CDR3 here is CASSLGRGRSNQPQHF. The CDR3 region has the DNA TGTGCCAGCAGCTTAGGGCGGGGGCGAAGCAATCAGCCCCAGCATTTT.

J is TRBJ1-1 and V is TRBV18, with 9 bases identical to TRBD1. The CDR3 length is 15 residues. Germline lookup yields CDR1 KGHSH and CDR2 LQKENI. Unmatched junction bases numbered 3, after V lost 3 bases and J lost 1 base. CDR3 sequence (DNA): TGTGCCAGCTCACCTGGGACAGGGAAGAACACTGAAGCTTTCTTT. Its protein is CASSPGTGKNTEAFF.

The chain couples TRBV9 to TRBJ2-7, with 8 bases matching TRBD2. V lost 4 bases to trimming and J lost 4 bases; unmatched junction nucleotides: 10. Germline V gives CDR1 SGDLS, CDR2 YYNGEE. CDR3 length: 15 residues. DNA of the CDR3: TGTGCCAGCAGCCTTCGGGAGGGCAGGGGTTACGAGCAGTACTTC. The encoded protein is CASSLREGRGYEQYF.

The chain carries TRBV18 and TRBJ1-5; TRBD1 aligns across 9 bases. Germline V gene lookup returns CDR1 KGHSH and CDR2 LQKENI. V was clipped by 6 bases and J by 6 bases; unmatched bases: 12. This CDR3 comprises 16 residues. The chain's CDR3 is CASSPGDRGSGQPQHF. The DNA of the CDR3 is TGTGCCAGCTCCCCGGGAGACAGGGGGTCGGGTCAGCCCCAGCATTTT.

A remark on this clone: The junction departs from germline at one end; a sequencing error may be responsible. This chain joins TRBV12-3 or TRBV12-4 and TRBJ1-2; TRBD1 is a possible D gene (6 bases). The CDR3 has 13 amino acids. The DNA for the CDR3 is TGTGCCAGCAGCCCCGGACAGATCTATGACTACACCTTC. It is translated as CASSPGQIYDYTF.

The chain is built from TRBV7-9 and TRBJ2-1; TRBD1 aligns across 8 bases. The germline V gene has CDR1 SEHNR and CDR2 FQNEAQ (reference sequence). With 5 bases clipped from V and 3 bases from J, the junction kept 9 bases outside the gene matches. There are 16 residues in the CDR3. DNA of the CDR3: TGTGCCAGCAGCCCCCAGGGGGCGCACCTCTACAATGAGCAGTTCTTC. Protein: CASSPQGAHLYNEQFF.

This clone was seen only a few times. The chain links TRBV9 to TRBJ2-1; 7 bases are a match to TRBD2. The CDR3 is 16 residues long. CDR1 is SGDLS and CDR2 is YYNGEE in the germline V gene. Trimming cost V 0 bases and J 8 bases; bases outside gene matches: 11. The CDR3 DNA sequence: TGTGCCAGCAGCGTAGGTTATGGTTGGGGGAGGGATGAGCAGTTCTTC. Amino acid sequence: CASSVGYGWGRDEQFF.

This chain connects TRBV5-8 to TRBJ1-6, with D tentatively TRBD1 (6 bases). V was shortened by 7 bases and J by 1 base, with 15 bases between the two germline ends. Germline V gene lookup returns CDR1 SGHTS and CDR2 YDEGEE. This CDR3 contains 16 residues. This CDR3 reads CASAGTKSSYNSPLHF. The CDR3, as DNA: TGTGCCAGCGCTGGGACAAAGAGTTCCTATAATTCACCCCTCCACTTT. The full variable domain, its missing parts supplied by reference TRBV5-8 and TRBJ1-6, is EAGVTQSPTHLIKTRGQQATLRCSPISGHTSVYWYQQALGLGLQFLLWYDEGEERNRGNFPPRFSGRQFPNYSSELNVNALELEDSALYLCASAGTKSSYNSPLHFGNGTRLTVT.

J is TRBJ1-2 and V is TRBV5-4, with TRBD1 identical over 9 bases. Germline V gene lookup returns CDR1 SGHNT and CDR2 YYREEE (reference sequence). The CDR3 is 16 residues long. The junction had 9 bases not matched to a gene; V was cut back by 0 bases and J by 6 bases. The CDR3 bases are TGTGCCAGCAGCTTGGATCGGACAGGGGAAATCCATGGCTACACCTTC. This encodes CASSLDRTGEIHGYTF.

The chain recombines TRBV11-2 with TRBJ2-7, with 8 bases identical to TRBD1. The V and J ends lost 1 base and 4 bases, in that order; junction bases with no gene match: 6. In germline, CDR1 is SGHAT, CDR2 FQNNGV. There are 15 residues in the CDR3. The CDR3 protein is CASSLGTGRKYEQYF. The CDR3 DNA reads TGTGCCAGCAGCTTAGGGACAGGGAGGAAGTACGAGCAGTACTTC.

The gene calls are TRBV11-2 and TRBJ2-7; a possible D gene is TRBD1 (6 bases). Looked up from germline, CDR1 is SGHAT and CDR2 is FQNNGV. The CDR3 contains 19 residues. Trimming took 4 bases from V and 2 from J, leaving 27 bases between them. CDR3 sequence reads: CASSSIKGRAGASTYEQYF. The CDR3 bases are TGTGCCAGCAGCTCAATCAAAGGCCGAGCAGGGGCCTCCACCTACGAGCAGTACTTC. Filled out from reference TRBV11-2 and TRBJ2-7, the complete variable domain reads EAGVAQSPRYKIIEKRQSVAFWCNPISGHATLYWYQQILGQGPKLLIQFQNNGVVDDSQLPKDRFSAERLKGVDSTLKIQPAKLEDSAVYLCASSSIKGRAGASTYEQYFGPGTRLTVT.

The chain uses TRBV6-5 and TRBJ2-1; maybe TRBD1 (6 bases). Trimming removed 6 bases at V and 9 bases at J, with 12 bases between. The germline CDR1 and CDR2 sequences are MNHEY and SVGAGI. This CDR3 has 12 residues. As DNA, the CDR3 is TGTGCCAGCAGGAAGACAGGCGGTGAGCAGTTCTTC. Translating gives CASRKTGGEQFF.